The clone carrying this T cell receptor beta chain appeared once. Antigen specificity is unknown. Other DNA sequences in the sample encode the same CDR3. Isolation of CD4+ naive, central memory, regulatory and stem cell-like memory cells was achieved by sorting via CD45RO/CCR7/CD25/CD127/CD95/CD27. This CDR3 is 11 amino acids long. Germline loops: CDR1 GTSNPN, CDR2 SVGIG (reference sequence). The entry originates in a study of beta chain features in type 1 diabetes. Whole-study findings and limits: Naive, central memory and Treg TCRB repertoires appeared more alike in patients than in healthy donors. Patients with type 1 diabetes showed fewer VDJ junction insertions and more deletions. Amplification by PCR could prefer shorter templates, with the same effect in patients and controls.

Since all of the isolated RNA was reverse transcribed, expressed TCRB transcripts were what got sequenced. The protocol was immunoSEQ multiplex PCR, while the TCRdb copy is restricted to in-frame clones and leaves out a portion. This table holds about 470,000 clones, roughly 31% found once. The J gene is TRBJ2-5, the V gene TRBV30; D is ambiguous. TRBJ2-7 matches the DNA end more closely, so the J call is doubtful. This sequence originates from a young man in good health. Sequences were obtained from naive CD4+ T cells from blood. This CDR3 reads CAWSVGYEQYF. The CDR3 region has the DNA TGTGCCTGGAGTGTTGGGTACGAGCAGTACTTC.